Presented here are 4 T cell receptor beta chains from one specimen sequenced in a study of immune evolution from preneoplasia to lung adenocarcinoma (dated by TCRdb to the early 2020s). Receptor amplification or capture employed the immunoSEQ multiplex PCR assay. Drawn from immuneACCESS, this table holds only the in-frame rearrangements with V and J called that TCRdb kept. Clones are partly lost; checked studies trace under half to an unresolved V gene and leave the rest unexplained. The sample includes about 2,500 clones, with under 80% observed a single time. Roughly 15% of the sample is taken by the ten largest. The sequencing input was FFPE adjacent normal lung tissue. These receptors were collected from a person aged 70 to 85 with lung adenocarcinoma.

The chain recombines TRBV5-4 with TRBJ2-5; D call uncertain. The V gene's germline CDR1 is SGHNT and CDR2 YYREEE (reference sequence). The CDR3 covers 12 residues. Trimming stripped 4 bases from V and 4 bases from J, with 8 bases between. CDR3 sequence reads: CASSPPGETQYF. CDR3 coding DNA: TGTGCCAGCAGCCCCCCGGGAGAGACCCAGTACTTC. Full variable domain (missing parts from reference TRBV5-4 and TRBJ2-5): ETGVTQSPTHLIKTRGQQVTLRCSSQSGHNTVSWYQQALGQGPQFIFQYYREEENGRGNFPPRFSGLQFPNYSSELNVNALELDDSALYLCASSPPGETQYFGPGTRLLVL.

This clone showed up just once. This chain uses TRBV10-3 with TRBJ2-7, with D possibly matching TRBD1 (6 bases). Germline CDR1 is ENHRY and CDR2 is SYGVKD. The CDR3 sequence is 13 residues long. V lost 10 bases and J 3 bases, leaving 16 bases between the germline ends. DNA for the CDR3: TGTGCCACCGAGAGACAGGACAGCTACGAGCAGTACTTC. Translating it yields CATERQDSYEQYF.

The chain links TRBV7-9 to TRBJ2-2; D gene uncertain. Germline CDR1 is SEHNR and CDR2 is FQNEAQ (reference sequence). CDR3 length: 15 residues. V lost 1 base and J 1 base, leaving 7 bases between the germline ends. CDR3 in amino acids: CASSLVLGNTGELFF. The CDR3, as DNA: TGTGCCAGCAGCTTAGTTTTGGGGAACACCGGGGAGCTGTTTTTT.

DNA for the CDR3: TGTGCCAGCAGTGAACGCATTAGCTCCTACAATGAGCAGTTCTTC. Protein: CASSERISSYNEQFF. V is TRBV2 and J is TRBJ2-1; D remains ambiguous. The CDR3 totals 15 residues. Germline CDR1 is SNHLY and CDR2 is FYNNEI. Between the trimmed V and J ends, which lost 2 bases and 0 bases, there was a span of 8 bases.